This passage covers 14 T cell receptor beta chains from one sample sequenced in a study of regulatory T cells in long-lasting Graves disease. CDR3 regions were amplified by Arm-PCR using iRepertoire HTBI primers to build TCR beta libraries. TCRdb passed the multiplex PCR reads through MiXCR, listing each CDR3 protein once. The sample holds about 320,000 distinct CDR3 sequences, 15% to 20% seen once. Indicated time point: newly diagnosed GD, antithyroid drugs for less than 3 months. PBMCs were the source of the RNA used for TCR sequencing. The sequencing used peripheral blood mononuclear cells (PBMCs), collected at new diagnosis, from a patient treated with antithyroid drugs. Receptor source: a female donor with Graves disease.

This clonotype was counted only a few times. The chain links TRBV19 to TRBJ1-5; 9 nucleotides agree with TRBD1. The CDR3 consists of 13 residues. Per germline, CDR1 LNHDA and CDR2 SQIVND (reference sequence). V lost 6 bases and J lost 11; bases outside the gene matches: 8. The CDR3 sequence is CASRTTGTGTQHF. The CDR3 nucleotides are TGTGCCAGTAGGACAACCGGGACAGGGACCCAGCATTTT.

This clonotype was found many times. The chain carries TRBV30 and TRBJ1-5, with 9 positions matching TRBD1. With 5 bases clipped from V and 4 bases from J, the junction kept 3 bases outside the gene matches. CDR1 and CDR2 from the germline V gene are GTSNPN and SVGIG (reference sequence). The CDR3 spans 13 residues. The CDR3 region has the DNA TGTGCCTGGGGACAGGGGCTTAATCAGCCCCAGCATTTT. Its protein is CAWGQGLNQPQHF.

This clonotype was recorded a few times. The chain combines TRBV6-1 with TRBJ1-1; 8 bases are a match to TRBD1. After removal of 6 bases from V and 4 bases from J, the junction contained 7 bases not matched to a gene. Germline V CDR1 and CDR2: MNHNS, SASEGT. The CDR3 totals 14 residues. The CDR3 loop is CASRPTGAGTEAFF. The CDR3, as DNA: TGTGCCAGCAGACCGACAGGGGCGGGCACTGAAGCTTTCTTT.

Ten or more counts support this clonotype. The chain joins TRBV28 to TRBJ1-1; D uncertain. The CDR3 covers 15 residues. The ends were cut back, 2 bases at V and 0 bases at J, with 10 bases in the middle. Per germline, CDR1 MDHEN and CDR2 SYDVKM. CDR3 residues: CASSLRQALNTEAFF. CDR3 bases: TGTGCCAGCAGTTTAAGGCAGGCATTGAACACTGAAGCTTTCTTT.

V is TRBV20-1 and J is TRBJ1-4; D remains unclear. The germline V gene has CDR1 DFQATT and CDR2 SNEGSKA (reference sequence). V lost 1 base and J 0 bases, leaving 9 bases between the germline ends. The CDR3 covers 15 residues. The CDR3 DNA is TGCAGTGCTAGAGTCGTCGACTCAACTAATGAAAAACTGTTTTTT. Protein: CSARVVDSTNEKLFF.

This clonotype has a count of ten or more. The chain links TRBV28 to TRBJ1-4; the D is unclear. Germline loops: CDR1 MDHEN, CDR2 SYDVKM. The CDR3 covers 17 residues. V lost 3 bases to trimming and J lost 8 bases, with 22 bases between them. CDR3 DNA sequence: TGTGCCAGCAGTTTGGGCCTGTGGGCCTTGGGTGGCGAAAAACTGTTTTTT. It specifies CASSLGLWALGGEKLFF.

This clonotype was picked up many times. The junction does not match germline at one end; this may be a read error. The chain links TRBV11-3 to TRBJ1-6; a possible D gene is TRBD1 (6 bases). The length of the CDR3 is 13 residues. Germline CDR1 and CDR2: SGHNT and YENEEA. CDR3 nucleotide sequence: TGTGCCAGCAGACGGACAGCTAATTCACCCCTCCGCTTT. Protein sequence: CASRRTANSPLRF.

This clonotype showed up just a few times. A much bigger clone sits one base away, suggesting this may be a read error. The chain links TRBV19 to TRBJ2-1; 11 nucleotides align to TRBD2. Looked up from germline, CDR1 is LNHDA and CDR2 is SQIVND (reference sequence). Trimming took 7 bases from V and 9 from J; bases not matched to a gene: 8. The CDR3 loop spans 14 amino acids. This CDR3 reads CASKGLAERGEQFF. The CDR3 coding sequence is TGTGCCAGTAAGGGACTAGCGGAGAGGGGTGAGCAGTTCTTC.

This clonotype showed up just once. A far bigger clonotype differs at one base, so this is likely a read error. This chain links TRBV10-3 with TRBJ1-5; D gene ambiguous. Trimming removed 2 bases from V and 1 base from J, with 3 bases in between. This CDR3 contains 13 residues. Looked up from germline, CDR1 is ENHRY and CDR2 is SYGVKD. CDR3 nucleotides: TGTGCCATCAGTGAGGGGAGCAATCAGCCCCAGCATTTT. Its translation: CAISEGSNQPQHF.

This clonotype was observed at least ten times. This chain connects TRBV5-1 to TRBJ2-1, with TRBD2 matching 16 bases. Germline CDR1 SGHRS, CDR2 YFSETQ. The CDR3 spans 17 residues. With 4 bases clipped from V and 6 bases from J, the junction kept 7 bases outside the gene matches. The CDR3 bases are TGCGCCAGCAGCGCGGGACTAGCGGGAGGGCCCCTCAATGAGCAGTTCTTC. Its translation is CASSAGLAGGPLNEQFF.

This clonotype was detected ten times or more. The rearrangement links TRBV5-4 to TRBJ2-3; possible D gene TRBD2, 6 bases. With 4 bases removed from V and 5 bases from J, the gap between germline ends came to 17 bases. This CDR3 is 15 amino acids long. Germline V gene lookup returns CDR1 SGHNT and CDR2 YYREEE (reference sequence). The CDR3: CASSGGSPVRDTQYF. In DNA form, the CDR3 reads TGTGCCAGCAGCGGGGGGTCGCCAGTTAGAGATACGCAGTATTTT.

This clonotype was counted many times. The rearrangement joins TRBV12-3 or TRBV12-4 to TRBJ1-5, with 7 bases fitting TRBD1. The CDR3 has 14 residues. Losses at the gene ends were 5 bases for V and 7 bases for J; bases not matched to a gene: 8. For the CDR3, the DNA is TGTGCCAGCAGTGAAGGACAGGTAGGACAGCCCCAGCATTTT. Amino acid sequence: CASSEGQVGQPQHF.

The CDR3 protein is CASRDPGQGALNTEAFF. CDR3 bases: TGTGCCAGCAGAGATCCGGGACAGGGGGCTCTGAACACTGAAGCTTTCTTT. The chain recombines TRBV2 with TRBJ1-1, with 12 bases fitting TRBD1. Germline-derived CDR1 and CDR2 are SNHLY and FYNNEI. J lost 0 bases, V lost 6 bases, and 8 bases had no gene match. This CDR3 comprises 17 residues.

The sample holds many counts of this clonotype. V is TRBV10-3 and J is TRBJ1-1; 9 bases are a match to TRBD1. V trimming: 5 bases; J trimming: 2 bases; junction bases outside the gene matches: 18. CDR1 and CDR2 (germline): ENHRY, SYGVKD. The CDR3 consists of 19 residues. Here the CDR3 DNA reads TGTGCCATCAGTCACCAAACAAGGGGGACAGGGTCGACAAACACTGAAGCTTTCTTT. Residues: CAISHQTRGTGSTNTEAFF.